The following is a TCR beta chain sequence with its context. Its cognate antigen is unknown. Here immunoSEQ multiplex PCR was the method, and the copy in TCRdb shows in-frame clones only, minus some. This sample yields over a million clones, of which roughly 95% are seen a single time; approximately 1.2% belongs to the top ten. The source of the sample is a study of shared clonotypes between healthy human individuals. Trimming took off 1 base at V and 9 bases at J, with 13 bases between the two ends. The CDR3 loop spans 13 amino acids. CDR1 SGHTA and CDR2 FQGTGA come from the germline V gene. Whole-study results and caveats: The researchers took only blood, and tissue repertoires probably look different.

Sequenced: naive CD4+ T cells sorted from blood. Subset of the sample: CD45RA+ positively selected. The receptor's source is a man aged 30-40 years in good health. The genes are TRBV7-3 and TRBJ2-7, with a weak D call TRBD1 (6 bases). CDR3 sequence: CASSLNREDRQYF. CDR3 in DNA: TGTGCCAGCAGCTTAAACAGGGAAGATCGGCAGTACTTC. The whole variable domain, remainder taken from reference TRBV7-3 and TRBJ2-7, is GAGVSQTPSNKVTEKGKYVELRCDPISGHTALYWYRQSLGQGPEFLIYFQGTGAADDSGLPNDRFFAVRPEGSVSTLKIQRTERGDSAVYLCASSLNREDRQYFGPGTRLTVT.